This entry describes one T cell receptor (beta chain). The data derive from a study of blood T cell repertoires in COVID-19. The CDR3 covers 14 residues. CDR1 and CDR2 from the germline V gene are SQVTM and ANQGSEA. Trimming took 1 base from V and 6 from J, leaving 15 bases between them. Method: immunoSEQ multiplex PCR; TCRdb's copy keeps in-frame clones and lacks some. The sample has 100,000 to 150,000 clones, 70% to 90% seen once. The sequenced sample was peripheral blood. This chain joins TRBV29-1 and TRBJ1-1; D is perhaps TRBD1 (6 bases). This TCR was sampled from a middle-aged man with acute or convalescent COVID-19. For the CDR3, the DNA is TGCAGCGTTGAAGGCTCCGCCAGGGGATCTGAAGCTTTCTTT. Translating gives CSVEGSARGSEAFF.